The next 25 T cell receptor beta chains were all read from a single sample in a study of OX40 agonist ivuxolimab in advanced cancers. Repertoires were generated with immunoSEQ multiplex PCR, while TCRdb's copy carries only in-frame clones and drops some. The sample includes 20,000 or so clones, about 92% of them seen just once. The material was CD4+ or CD8+ T cells sorted from blood, obtained in a trial of the OX40 agonist ivuxolimab. Receptors were obtained from an adult with an advanced solid tumor such as melanoma, head and neck, liver or kidney cancer.

The chain couples TRBV5-6 to TRBJ2-2, with D perhaps matching TRBD1 (5 bases). The CDR3 is 15 amino acids. Deletions cut 0 bases from V and 4 bases from J, with 10 bases between. Looked up from germline, CDR1 is SGHDT and CDR2 is YYEEEE. This chain's CDR3 is CASSLAQGSTGELFF. CDR3 sequence (DNA): TGTGCCAGCAGCTTGGCTCAGGGTAGCACCGGGGAGCTGTTTTTT.

The chain carries TRBV6-4 and TRBJ2-1; D might be TRBD2 (6 bases). Trimming removed 7 bases at V and 6 bases at J, with 16 bases between. From germline, CDR1 is MRHNA and CDR2 SNTAGT. This CDR3 has 14 amino acids. The DNA of the CDR3 is TGTGCCAGCAATCGAAGGAGGGCACGCAATGAGCAGTTCTTC. Translating gives CASNRRRARNEQFF.

The rearrangement uses TRBV27 and TRBJ2-7; D may correspond to TRBD1 or TRBD2 (6 bases each). The V end lost 2 bases, the J end lost 4 bases, and 12 bases lay between the germline ends. Germline CDR1 reads MNHEY; CDR2 reads SMNVEV (reference sequence). The CDR3 spans 14 residues. CDR3 sequence: CASSLRGGIYEQYF. The DNA for the CDR3 is TGTGCCAGCAGTTTAAGAGGGGGGATTTACGAGCAGTACTTC.

The chain carries TRBV7-2 and TRBJ2-1; 8 bases line up with TRBD2. Germline CDR1 is SGHTA and CDR2 is FQGNSA. Trimming took 0 bases from V and 2 from J; bases not matched to a gene: 6. The CDR3 spans 17 residues. CDR3 nucleotides: TGTGCCAGCAGCTTAGCCGTGACTAGCGCCCCCTACAATGAGCAGTTCTTC. This sequence encodes CASSLAVTSAPYNEQFF.

The rearrangement links TRBV7-2 to TRBJ2-7, with D tentatively TRBD1 (6 bases). Trimming took off 1 base at V and 3 bases at J, with 16 bases between the two ends. The CDR3 has 16 amino acids. Germline V CDR1 and CDR2: SGHTA, FQGNSA. Here the CDR3 reads CASSLVWGPSSYEQYF. CDR3 in DNA: TGTGCCAGCAGCTTAGTCTGGGGGCCGTCAAGCTACGAGCAGTACTTC.

J is TRBJ2-1 and V is TRBV27, with 8 bases matching TRBD1. V lost 6 bases, J lost 8 bases, and 9 bases stayed unmatched. Germline-derived CDR1 and CDR2 are MNHEY and SMNVEV (reference sequence). The CDR3 is made up of 14 amino acids. CDR3 sequence: CASRAGQGVDEQFF. The CDR3 DNA is TGTGCCAGCAGAGCCGGACAGGGAGTGGATGAGCAGTTCTTC.

The chain has TRBV25-1 and TRBJ2-1, with 9 bases that match TRBD2. Germline assignment: CDR1 MGHDK and CDR2 SYGVNS. V lost 4 bases, J lost 10 bases, and 8 bases stayed unmatched. The CDR3 sequence is 14 residues long. CDR3: CASSGLAGSGEQFF. The CDR3 nucleotides read TGTGCCAGCAGTGGGCTAGCGGGATCGGGAGAGCAGTTCTTC. Drawing the rest from reference TRBV25-1 and TRBJ2-1, the complete variable domain is EADIYQTPRYLVIGTGKKITLECSQTMGHDKMYWYQQDPGMELHLIHYSYGVNSTEKGDLSSESTVSRIRTEHFPLTLESARPSHTSQYLCASSGLAGSGEQFFGPGTRLTVL.

This clone appeared a single time. The rearrangement links TRBV4-1 to TRBJ2-2, with D possibly being TRBD1 (5 bases). Trimming shortened V by 6 bases and J by 9 bases, and 11 bases separated the two germline ends. Germline CDR1 is MGHRA and CDR2 is YSYEKL. The CDR3 loop spans 12 amino acids. CDR3 in amino acids: CASSSQGRELFF. For the CDR3, the DNA is TGCGCCAGCAGTTCCCAGGGCAGGGAGCTGTTTTTT.

V gene TRBV27 combines with J gene TRBJ2-2; D is unclear. Per the germline V gene, CDR1 is MNHEY and CDR2 is SMNVEV (reference sequence). Between the trimmed V and J ends, which lost 5 bases and 4 bases, there was a span of 14 bases. The CDR3 is made up of 15 amino acids. The CDR3 sequence: CASSRTQRSTGELFF. CDR3 nucleotides: TGTGCCAGCAGTCGGACCCAAAGATCCACCGGGGAGCTGTTTTTT.

CDR3 sequence (DNA): TGTGCCAGCAGCCCCGGGACTAGTTTATCCTACGAGCAGTACTTC. This sequence encodes CASSPGTSLSYEQYF. The chain couples TRBV5-5 to TRBJ2-7; TRBD2 agrees at 8 bases. CDR3 size: 15 residues. Germline assignment: CDR1 SGHKS and CDR2 YYEKEE (reference sequence). The V and J ends lost 4 bases and 1 base, in that order; junction bases with no gene match: 7.

This clone was found a few times. The chain uses TRBV6-1 and TRBJ1-4; the D gene is possibly TRBD1 (5 bases). Trimming took 2 bases from V and 5 from J, leaving 18 bases between them. This CDR3 region has 17 residues. Germline V gene sequence: CDR1 MNHNS, CDR2 SASEGT. For the CDR3, the DNA is TGTGCCAGCAGTGAACCGGGGAGACAGCGAAAAAATGAAAAACTGTTTTTT. Translated, it gives CASSEPGRQRKNEKLFF.

The chain joins TRBV4-1 to TRBJ2-5, with D possibly matching TRBD2 (6 bases). Trimming left V 2 bases short and J 5 bases short, with 12 bases between. This CDR3 contains 14 residues. Germline-derived CDR1 and CDR2 are MGHRA and YSYEKL. CDR3 amino acids: CASSQNAGTETQYF. The CDR3 region has the DNA TGCGCCAGCAGCCAAAACGCGGGGACGGAGACCCAGTACTTC.

This chain connects TRBV19 to TRBJ2-7; D might be TRBD2 (5 bases). CDR1 LNHDA and CDR2 SQIVND come from the germline V gene (reference sequence). The CDR3 is made up of 12 amino acids. The germline V and J ends were trimmed by 10 bases and 6 bases, with 16 bases remaining between them. The CDR3 DNA reads as TGTGCCACCAGGACTGAGGTGGGCGAGCAGTACTTC. This gives the protein CATRTEVGEQYF.

The V gene is TRBV6-5, the J gene TRBJ2-5, with a weak D call TRBD1 (6 bases). This CDR3 spans 13 amino acids. The germline V and J ends were trimmed by 2 bases and 6 bases, with 10 bases remaining between them. The germline V gene has CDR1 MNHEY and CDR2 SVGAGI. The DNA for the CDR3 is TGTGCCAGCAGTTACGGCAGGGGACAGACCCAGTACTTC. This codes for CASSYGRGQTQYF.

This rearrangement joins TRBV19 to TRBJ2-2; D unclear. V lost 8 bases and J lost 1, with 8 bases in between. The CDR3 length is 13 residues. Germline CDR1 is LNHDA and CDR2 is SQIVND (reference sequence). CDR3 residues: CASLWENTGELFF. In DNA, the CDR3 is TGTGCCAGTCTCTGGGAGAACACCGGGGAGCTGTTTTTT.

The chain couples TRBV29-1 to TRBJ1-5; tentative D call: TRBD1 (6 bases). The CDR3 spans 13 residues. Trimming stripped 6 bases from V and 3 bases from J, with 12 bases between. Germline values: CDR1 SQVTM, CDR2 ANQGSEA. The CDR3 here is CSVDTGYNQPQHF. The CDR3 DNA reads as TGCAGCGTAGATACAGGGTACAATCAGCCCCAGCATTTT.

V gene TRBV27 combines with J gene TRBJ1-4; D is unclear. Per germline, CDR1 MNHEY and CDR2 SMNVEV (reference sequence). Deletions cut 4 bases from V and 0 bases from J, with 12 bases between. The CDR3 runs to 16 residues. Written as DNA, the CDR3 is TGTGCCAGCAGTTCCCTCGAGGGAGCAACTAATGAAAAACTGTTTTTT. The encoded protein is CASSSLEGATNEKLFF.

Note on this clone: The sample contains more than one DNA sequence encoding this CDR3. This chain uses TRBV28 with TRBJ2-2; no definite D call. V lost 3 bases and J lost 4, with 3 bases in between. This CDR3 spans 12 amino acids. The germline V gene encodes CDR1 MDHEN and CDR2 SYDVKM. Written as DNA, the CDR3 is TGTGCCAGCAGTTTCGGCACCGGGGAGCTGTTTTTT. Its protein product is CASSFGTGELFF.

The chain has TRBV4-1 and TRBJ1-2; no definite D call. V gave up 4 bases and J gave up 4 bases, with 16 bases separating them. From germline, CDR1 is MGHRA and CDR2 YSYEKL. The CDR3 loop spans 15 amino acids. The CDR3 is CASSPDRGIAYGYTF. The CDR3, as DNA: TGCGCCAGCAGCCCAGATCGGGGAATAGCCTATGGCTACACCTTC.

This clone has only one observation. V usage is TRBV4-3 and J usage is TRBJ1-1; D is undetermined. Trimming took off 0 bases at V and 5 bases at J, with 13 bases between the two ends. The CDR3 is 15 residues long. Germline CDR1 is LGHNA and CDR2 is YSLEER. CDR3 nucleotides: TGCGCCAGCAGCCAAGATGAGAGCGTTGGGACTGAAGCTTTCTTT. Translated: CASSQDESVGTEAFF.

The chain carries TRBV15 and TRBJ2-7; 7 nucleotides agree with TRBD1. The V gene end was trimmed by 2 bases and the J gene end by 2 bases; junction bases not matched to a gene: 12. This CDR3 region has 17 residues. Germline-derived CDR1 and CDR2 are LNHNV and YYDKDF (reference sequence). The CDR3 region has the DNA TGTGCCACCAGCAGAAGGGGGCAGACAGGGCCAACCTACGAGCAGTACTTC. Protein sequence: CATSRRGQTGPTYEQYF.

The V call is TRBV19, the J call TRBJ2-7; TRBD1 aligns across 7 bases. V lost 3 bases and J lost 4; bases outside the gene matches: 6. The germline CDR1 and CDR2 sequences are LNHDA and SQIVND (reference sequence). The CDR3 totals 14 residues. The CDR3 region has the DNA TGTGCCAGTAGTATCTCAGGGGGAAGATACGAGCAGTACTTC. Translated, it gives CASSISGGRYEQYF.

This clone was seen only a few times. As DNA, the CDR3 is TGTGCCAGCAGTGATATTGGGGAGGGCTACGAGCAGTACTTC. As protein: CASSDIGEGYEQYF. V usage is TRBV2 and J usage is TRBJ2-7, with 7 bases fitting TRBD2. The CDR3 covers 14 residues. Germline CDR1 reads SNHLY; CDR2 reads FYNNEI. The V segment lost 3 bases and the J segment 3 bases; nucleotides outside the gene matches: 5.

This chain connects TRBV9 to TRBJ2-1; D remains ambiguous. The CDR3 covers 15 residues. The V and J ends lost 1 base and 5 bases respectively, with 13 bases between them. The germline V gene has CDR1 SGDLS and CDR2 YYNGEE. The CDR3 reads CASSVWAKGDNEQFF. The CDR3 DNA reads TGTGCCAGCAGCGTATGGGCTAAAGGCGACAATGAGCAGTTCTTC.

The J gene is TRBJ2-1, the V gene TRBV28; maybe TRBD2 (6 bases). CDR1 is MDHEN, CDR2 SYDVKM, per germline. CDR3 length: 14 amino acids. The ends were cut back, 8 bases at V and 7 bases at J, with 18 bases in the middle. The CDR3 coding sequence is TGTGCCAGCGGCCAAGGGCGGGATTATAATGAGCAGTTCTTC. It codes for CASGQGRDYNEQFF.